The text below deals with one T cell receptor (beta chain). No cognate antigen has been identified for it. Base quality data are lacking; no much larger clone is found one base away. Via the germline V gene, CDR1 is MNHGY and CDR2 SAAAGT. The CDR3 runs 14 amino acids, cysteine and phenylalanine included. The DNA shown is the 42-base CDR3, in frame from base 1. V and J are trimmed by 2 bases and 4 bases, and the gene matches miss 5 bases of the junction. TCRbeta CDR3 regions were amplified from genomic DNA using the immunoSEQ Assay, a bias-controlled multiplex PCR. Processing in the source paper ran as follows. The number of nucleated cells in each sample was estimated by amplification of reference gene primers within the assay. To quantify the absolute abundance of each unique TCRbeta CDR3 rearrangement, sequence reads were collapsed and filtered. For each sample, productive Simpson clonality was calculated as the square root of Simpson's diversity index across productive rearrangements. TCRdb took over this immuneACCESS table, retaining in-frame rearrangements with V and J assigned. Such tables are incomplete; in checked studies, under half of the missing clones stem from an unresolved V gene, and the remainder is unexplained. V and J calls and clone size are as listed in that table; D and trimming were resolved from the DNA. This sample has about 58,000 clones in its table, and almost 90% of those were observed once. The ten largest clonotypes hold about 13% of the sample.

The source of the sample is a study of blood T cell repertoires in COVID-19 (dated by TCRdb to 2020 to 2021). As for the study more broadly: Samples covering the acute and convalescent phases of COVID-19 were provided by collaborators in the United States, Italy and Spain. The sample metadata nearly always contained a de-identified subject ID, COVID-19 status, age in years and sex. Where available, HLA class I and class II types were taken from metadata supplied by the sample provider and were not determined by assay-based typing. Deeply sampled blood TCRbeta repertoires from subjects exposed to, actively infected with, or recovered from COVID-19 were included in the dataset. The samples were drawn from two sources: the first 160 participants of the ongoing ImmuneRACE study, and approximately 1,300 subjects contributed by 6 global collaborators. The material from the prospective study consisted of cDNA or gDNA derived from T cells, B-cell-depleted T cells, or PBMCs. A freely available public database, intended as a resource for researchers studying the immune response to SARS-CoV-2, is where the repertoires were released. The investigation overall reported the following: The quantity of clinical and demographic metadata differed by source and by participant and was supplied without curation.

Each collaborating institution followed its own protocols to collect whole blood in K2EDTA tubes. For TCRbeta analysis, collaborators shipped samples in one of three forms: frozen whole blood, isolated PBMCs, or DNA extracted from either of those sample types. The TCR was taken from a man in his fifties or sixties with active COVID-19. Sequencing was done on a sample of peripheral blood. The V and J genes are TRBV6-8 and TRBJ2-7, and TRBD2 aligns with 7 junction nucleotides. The nucleotide sequence reads as follows: TGTGCCAGCAGTTACCGACTGGGGGGGTACGAGCAGTACTTC. Its protein product is CASSYRLGGYEQYF.